The clone carrying this TCR beta chain was seen only once. This specimen comes from a study of blood T cell dynamics during melanoma immunotherapy. Study in general: Metastatic melanoma patients received first-line pembrolizumab or nivolumab plus ipilimumab.

Only in-frame clones appear in the TCRdb table, and some are missing; sequencing was by immunoSEQ multiplex PCR. The table has more than 11,000 clones, under 90% seen once. The time point: pre-treatment baseline. Blood was drawn before treatment and at week 3 after checkpoint blockade. Response was assessed by RECIST 1.1 at 12 weeks, except two rapid progressors. Prior systemic cancer therapy, immunosuppressant use and other active malignancies excluded patients. The CDR3 sequence is 17 residues long. V lost 1 base to trimming and J lost 2 bases, with 17 bases between them. Germline V gene data show CDR1 as SNHLY and CDR2 as FYNNEI.

The chain is built from TRBV2 and TRBJ2-5; unclear D gene. The TCR sequence derives from a human donor with melanoma. Sequenced here: blood, sampled from a patient treated with checkpoint blockade. The CDR3 DNA reads TGTGCCAGCAGTGAAGGGAGTGTCACAGTAAGACAAGAGACCCAGTACTTC. This sequence encodes CASSEGSVTVRQETQYF. The whole variable domain, filled in from reference TRBV2 and TRBJ2-5, reads EPEVTQTPSHQVTQMGQEVILRCVPISNHLYFYWYRQILGQKVEFLVSFYNNEISEKSEIFDDQFSVERPDGSNFTLKIRSTKLEDSAMYFCASSEGSVTVRQETQYFGPGTRLLVL.